This is a list of T cell receptor beta chains from one sample in a study of shared clonotypes between healthy human individuals. Data came from immunoSEQ multiplex PCR; TCRdb stores just in-frame clones and leaves some out. This table holds fewer than 850,000 clones, 80% to 95% found once. Sequenced input: memory CD8+ T cells from PBMCs. Receptors were obtained from a man aged 18-30 years in good health. Some clones in this sample may be carry-over from other donors' samples. Each CDR3 is given with its conserved first and last residue. D genes are given only for firm matches. Clone sizes are given selectively: once, few, many, or a class where the clone is expanded.

j_call	d_call	v_call	clone_size	cdr3_aa	cdr3_nt
TRBJ2-5	TRBD2	TRBV27	NA	CASSPQASVAGGIGVTQYF	TGTGCCAGCAGCCCCCAAGCCTCGGTAGCGGGAGGCATCGGGGTGACCCAGTACTTC
TRBJ2-7	NA	TRBV5-1	NA	CASSLDGGRFGPYEQYF	TGCGCCAGCAGCTTGGATGGAGGCAGGTTTGGTCCCTACGAGCAGTACTTC
TRBJ2-3	TRBD2	TRBV6-4	NA	CASSDSAGGEETQYF	TGTGCCAGCAGTGACTCGGCGGGAGGGGAGGAAACGCAGTATTTT
TRBJ2-7	TRBD1	TRBV28	NA	CASSLGTAYEQYF	TGTGCCAGCAGTCTCGGGACAGCCTACGAGCAGTACTTC
TRBJ2-7	NA	TRBV5-1	NA	CASSLSSGTIYEQYF	TGCGCCAGCAGCTTGAGCTCCGGGACAATCTACGAGCAGTACTTC
TRBJ1-5	NA	TRBV28	NA	CASSFYSENQPQHF	TGTGCCAGCAGTTTTTATTCGGAGAATCAGCCCCAGCATTTT
TRBJ1-3	NA	TRBV4-2	NA	CASSQDQGSSGNTIYF	TGTGCCAGCAGCCAAGATCAGGGGAGCTCTGGAAACACCATATATTTT
TRBJ2-7	NA	TRBV19	NA	CASSPKFGDPYEQYF	TGTGCCAGTAGTCCAAAGTTTGGGGACCCCTACGAGCAGTACTTC
TRBJ2-7	TRBD2	TRBV6-1	NA	CASSEKGRLANYEQYF	TGTGCCAGCAGTGAAAAGGGTAGACTAGCGAACTACGAGCAGTACTTC
TRBJ1-5	NA	TRBV19	NA	CASSIDMGAGQPQHF	TGTGCCAGTAGTATAGATATGGGGGCGGGCCAGCCCCAGCATTTT
TRBJ2-3	NA	TRBV28	once	CASSLLGLLADTQYF	TGTGCCAGCAGTTTATTGGGGCTTCTCGCAGATACGCAGTATTTT
TRBJ2-1	TRBD2	TRBV30	once	CAWRNGAGGYNEQFF	TGTGCCTGGAGGAATGGAGCGGGAGGGTACAATGAGCAGTTCTTC
TRBJ1-2	TRBD1	TRBV30	NA	CAWSTWDRDRFGYTF	TGTGCCTGGAGTACCTGGGACAGGGACCGGTTCGGCTACACCTTC
TRBJ2-5	TRBD2	TRBV30	NA	CAWSVRGVLETQYF	TGTGCCTGGAGTGTACGGGGGGTTCTGGAGACCCAGTACTTC
TRBJ1-5	NA	TRBV28	NA	CASSFNRFGQPQHF	TGTGCCAGCAGTTTTAATCGGTTCGGTCAGCCCCAGCATTTT
TRBJ2-1	TRBD2	TRBV4-1	NA	CASGGILAGTVNEQFF	TGCGCCAGCGGGGGAATACTAGCGGGGACGGTAAATGAGCAGTTCTTC
TRBJ1-5	NA	TRBV13	NA	CASSRGVGSNQPQHF	TGTGCCAGCAGCCGCGGGGTAGGGAGCAATCAGCCCCAGCATTTT
TRBJ1-2	NA	TRBV4-1	NA	CASSQDLGNYGYTF	TGCGCCAGCAGCCAAGATCTGGGAAACTATGGCTACACCTTC
TRBJ2-5	NA	TRBV6-5	NA	CASSYSRGTQYF	TGTGCCAGCAGTTACTCTCGAGGGACCCAGTACTTC
TRBJ1-1	NA	TRBV15	once	CATSRDTGPETFF	TGTGCCACCAGCAGAGATACCGGACCAGAGACTTTCTTT
TRBJ1-5	TRBD1	TRBV7-9	NA	CASSAGTGWDNQPQHF	TGTGCCAGCAGCGCAGGGACAGGGTGGGACAATCAGCCCCAGCATTTT
TRBJ2-2	NA	TRBV29-1	NA	CSVDRPSTGELFF	TGCAGCGTTGATAGGCCGTCCACCGGGGAGCTGTTTTTT
TRBJ2-1	TRBD2	TRBV2	NA	CASSEAPGLANEQFF	TGTGCCAGCAGTGAAGCGCCGGGACTAGCCAATGAGCAGTTCTTC
TRBJ2-5	NA	TRBV7-6	NA	CASSFLLNQETQYF	TGTGCCAGCAGCTTCCTCTTAAACCAAGAGACCCAGTACTTC
TRBJ1-1	NA	TRBV5-4	NA	CASSLDRGEGTEAFF	TGTGCCAGCAGCTTGGATCGGGGTGAGGGCACTGAAGCTTTCTTT
TRBJ1-2	NA	TRBV7-9	NA	CASSLGEAGYGYTF	TGTGCCAGCAGCTTGGGGGAGGCGGGCTATGGCTACACCTTC